The 13 T cell receptor beta chains reported below all come from one sample, sequenced in a study of OX40 agonist ivuxolimab in advanced cancers. Sequencing was performed with immunoSEQ multiplex PCR; in TCRdb, only in-frame clones are kept and a portion is missing. The table shows over 100,000 clones, with roughly 91% occurring only once. Sequencing was performed on CD4+ or CD8+ T cells sorted from blood, taken in a trial of the OX40 agonist ivuxolimab. All receptors come from an adult with an advanced solid tumor such as melanoma, head and neck, liver or kidney cancer.

This clone was counted a single time. The V gene is TRBV2, the J gene TRBJ2-7; the D gene is possibly TRBD1 (6 bases). This CDR3 has 13 residues. In germline, CDR1 is SNHLY, CDR2 FYNNEI. V was shortened by 3 bases and J by 6 bases, with 12 bases between the two germline ends. CDR3 residues: CASSEWNRAEQYF. DNA for the CDR3: TGTGCCAGCAGTGAGTGGAACAGGGCCGAGCAGTACTTC.

This sequence joins TRBV27 and TRBJ1-5, with 7 bases lining up with TRBD1. The V gene end was trimmed by 6 bases and the J gene end by 3 bases; junction bases not matched to a gene: 14. The CDR3 extends over 17 amino acids. Germline lookup yields CDR1 MNHEY and CDR2 SMNVEV (reference sequence). The CDR3 DNA reads as TGTGCCAGCAGGGGACTGGCAGGGGGGTGGATCAATCAGCCCCAGCATTTT. As protein: CASRGLAGGWINQPQHF.

The chain recombines TRBV2 with TRBJ2-7, with a weak D call TRBD1 (5 bases). V was shortened by 8 bases and J by 2 bases, with 19 bases between the two germline ends. The CDR3 length is 15 residues. The germline V gene has CDR1 SNHLY and CDR2 FYNNEI. The DNA for the CDR3 is TGTGCCAGCCGAACGAGCCTAGACAGACCCTACGAGCAGTACTTC. It specifies CASRTSLDRPYEQYF.

The V and J genes are TRBV4-3 and TRBJ2-5; D is unresolved. V lost 0 bases and J lost 5, with 7 bases in between. CDR1 and CDR2 (germline): LGHNA, YSLEER. CDR3 size: 13 residues. In DNA form, the CDR3 reads TGCGCCAGCAGCCAAGATCCAAGGGAGACCCAGTACTTC. The encoded protein is CASSQDPRETQYF.

V and J are TRBV7-3 and TRBJ1-1, with 7 bases matching TRBD1. CDR3 size: 13 residues. Trimming cost V 3 bases and J 14 bases; bases outside gene matches: 12. The germline gives CDR1 SGHTA, CDR2 FQGTGA. The DNA for the CDR3 is TGTGCCAGCAGCTTCCCAGGGGGACGGTTGATGTTCTTT. Protein: CASSFPGGRLMFF.

The gene calls are TRBV7-2 and TRBJ1-2; 8 bases are shared with TRBD1. CDR1 and CDR2 (germline): SGHTA, FQGNSA. Trimming took 2 bases from V and 4 from J; bases not matched to a gene: 6. The CDR3 is made up of 15 amino acids. The CDR3 DNA reads as TGTGCCAGCAGCTTAACCGGGACAGGCCTCTATGGCTACACCTTC. Protein: CASSLTGTGLYGYTF.

The CDR3 here is CASSSVAGLYTGELFF. The CDR3 DNA follows: TGTGCCAGCAGCTCAGTAGCGGGGCTATACACCGGGGAGCTGTTTTTT. The genes are TRBV5-4 and TRBJ2-2, with 8 bases lining up with TRBD2. V lost 3 bases and J lost 3; bases outside the gene matches: 7. This CDR3 region has 16 residues. CDR1 is SGHNT and CDR2 is YYREEE in the germline V gene (reference sequence).

This clone came up once. V and J are TRBV4-3 and TRBJ2-7, with a tentative D call TRBD1 (6 bases). CDR3 length: 20 amino acids. Germline CDR1 and CDR2: LGHNA and YSLEER. The V and J ends lost 0 bases and 0 bases respectively, with 24 bases between them. CDR3 nucleotides: TGCGCCAGCAGCCAAGATACAATGCATGGACAGCGAACCAGCTCCTACGAGCAGTACTTC. Protein product: CASSQDTMHGQRTSSYEQYF.

The chain recombines TRBV10-2 with TRBJ1-2; 8 positions match TRBD1. The junction had 14 bases not matched to a gene; V was cut back by 0 bases and J by 5 bases. Germline CDR1 and CDR2: WSHSY and SAAADI. The length of the CDR3 is 18 residues. The CDR3 DNA reads TGCGCCAGCAGTGAGTCGACCCTGGGACAGGCCATACCTTATGGCTACACCTTC. Amino acid sequence: CASSESTLGQAIPYGYTF.

The V and J genes are TRBV25-1 and TRBJ2-1; 8 bases agree with TRBD1. CDR1 is MGHDK and CDR2 is SYGVNS in the germline V gene. V lost 11 bases and J lost 6; bases outside the gene matches: 12. The CDR3 consists of 14 residues. The CDR3 spells CAAKGDRGPNEQFF. Written as DNA, the CDR3 is TGTGCCGCCAAGGGAGACAGGGGTCCCAATGAGCAGTTCTTC.

The chain has TRBV5-1 and TRBJ1-5; D ambiguous. V lost 0 bases and J 0 bases, leaving 7 bases between the germline ends. Per the germline V gene, CDR1 is SGHRS and CDR2 is YFSETQ. This CDR3 is built from 15 residues. In DNA form, the CDR3 reads TGCGCCAGCAGCTTGGGACCTAATAGCAATCAGCCCCAGCATTTT. Translated: CASSLGPNSNQPQHF.

The chain uses TRBV4-3 and TRBJ1-4; unclear D gene. The CDR3 has 15 residues. Trimming removed 1 base from V and 8 bases from J, with 14 bases in between. Germline lookup yields CDR1 LGHNA and CDR2 YSLEER. CDR3 loop: CASSQGTINEEKLFF. For the CDR3, the DNA is TGCGCCAGCAGCCAAGGAACGATAAATGAAGAAAAACTGTTTTTT.

This clone was observed a handful of times. The chain is built from TRBV4-2 and TRBJ1-1, with unresolved D. Germline V gives CDR1 LGHNA, CDR2 YNFKEQ. V was clipped by 1 base and J by 2 bases, with 11 bases between them. CDR3 size: 15 residues. The CDR3 region is CASSQVSDLNTEAFF. The CDR3 DNA follows: TGTGCCAGCAGCCAAGTTTCGGATTTAAACACTGAAGCTTTCTTT.